A single sample is the source of the 21 T cell receptor beta chains below, sequenced in a study of blood T cell repertoires in COVID-19. Clones were read by immunoSEQ multiplex PCR, and TCRdb kept only the in-frame ones, dropping some. This table has under 300,000 clones, about 80% appearing once. The sample consisted of PBMCs or T cells enriched from blood (not recorded which). These TCRs come from a man in his forties who had recovered from COVID-19.

This clone was detected once. This chain connects TRBV19 to TRBJ2-1; TRBD2 aligns across 12 bases. The J segment lost 0 bases and the V segment lost 3 bases, leaving 0 bases of the junction unmatched. Germline CDR1 is LNHDA and CDR2 is SQIVND (reference sequence). The CDR3 contains 16 residues. The CDR3 DNA sequence: TGTGCCAGTAGTATGACTAGCGGGAGCTCCTACAATGAGCAGTTCTTC. Translation gives CASSMTSGSSYNEQFF.

The chain uses TRBV5-4 and TRBJ1-2; 8 nucleotides match TRBD1. CDR3 length equals 16 residues. The germline V gene encodes CDR1 SGHNT and CDR2 YYREEE (reference sequence). The V and J ends lost 0 bases and 4 bases, in that order; junction bases with no gene match: 8. The CDR3 nucleotides are TGTGCCAGCAGCTTGGTTCCCGGGACAGGACGCTATGGCTACACCTTC. Its translation: CASSLVPGTGRYGYTF.

The chain is built from TRBV5-4 and TRBJ2-7, with 8 bases aligning to TRBD2. Germline CDR1 is SGHNT and CDR2 is YYREEE (reference sequence). The CDR3 runs 14 residues. Unmatched junction bases numbered 9, after V lost 6 bases and J lost 4 bases. The CDR3 loop reads CASTSGGEGYEQYF. CDR3 in DNA: TGTGCCAGCACCTCCGGGGGGGAAGGGTACGAGCAGTACTTC.

The chain couples TRBV28 to TRBJ2-7; 8 nucleotides match TRBD2. V lost 6 bases, J lost 4 bases, and 14 bases stayed unmatched. The CDR3 runs 16 residues. From germline, CDR1 is MDHEN and CDR2 SYDVKM. The CDR3 region is CASRGSSSGRFYEQYF. The CDR3 bases are TGTGCCAGCAGGGGATCATCCAGCGGGAGATTTTACGAGCAGTACTTC.

CDR3 amino acids: CASSLTANTEAFF. The DNA of the CDR3 is TGTGCCAGCAGCCTGACAGCGAACACTGAAGCTTTCTTT. This rearrangement joins TRBV7-9 to TRBJ1-1; D may be TRBD1 (5 bases). This CDR3 is built from 13 residues. Trimming took off 5 bases at V and 1 base at J, with 8 bases between the two ends. Germline values: CDR1 SEHNR, CDR2 FQNEAQ (reference sequence).

This clone has a handful of counts. The chain links TRBV7-8 to TRBJ2-3, with 9 nucleotides matching TRBD2. Germline V gene lookup returns CDR1 SGHVS and CDR2 FQNEAQ. The CDR3 loop spans 16 amino acids. The junction had 13 bases not matched to a gene; V was cut back by 7 bases and J by 5 bases. The CDR3 reads CASIPGRGGKKDTQYF. In nucleotides, the CDR3 is TGTGCCAGCATCCCCGGGCGGGGGGGCAAGAAAGATACGCAGTATTTT.

The chain links TRBV7-2 to TRBJ2-7; D perhaps matches TRBD2 (7 bases). CDR1 and CDR2 (germline): SGHTA, FQGNSA. V lost 2 bases, J lost 4 bases, and 12 bases lay in between. The CDR3 loop spans 14 amino acids. The CDR3 reads CASSLMAGAYEQYF. CDR3 nucleotide sequence: TGTGCCAGCAGCTTAATGGCGGGGGCGTACGAGCAGTACTTC.

CDR3 coding DNA: TGTGCCAGCAGTGTAGTATGGAGGGGAGAGGAAAAACTGTTTTTT. Protein product: CASSVVWRGEEKLFF. The chain employs TRBV2 and TRBJ1-4; D is possibly TRBD1 (5 bases). This CDR3 comprises 15 residues. Germline CDR1 is SNHLY and CDR2 is FYNNEI. Trimming removed 4 bases at V and 8 bases at J, with 17 bases between.

V gene TRBV3-1 (or the pseudogene TRBV3-2) combines with J gene TRBJ2-3; TRBD1 agrees at 12 bases. The CDR3 spans 15 residues. Germline V gene lookup returns CDR1 LGHDT and CDR2 YNNKEL (reference sequence). V gave up 5 bases and J gave up 2 bases; unmatched junction bases: 2. The CDR3 DNA follows: TGTGCCAGCAGCGGGACAGGGGGCGACACAGATACGCAGTATTTT. Encoded protein: CASSGTGGDTDTQYF.

The chain has TRBV10-1 and TRBJ2-5; TRBD1 might be the D (6 bases). CDR3 length: 13 amino acids. V was trimmed by 5 bases and J by 1 base, leaving 8 bases between them. CDR1 is WNHNN and CDR2 is SYGVQD in the germline V gene (reference sequence). CDR3 in amino acids: CASSSRGQETQYF. The CDR3 DNA follows: TGCGCCAGCAGTTCCAGGGGCCAAGAGACCCAGTACTTC.

This clone was seen once. The genes are TRBV7-4 and TRBJ1-5; no clear D gene. The CDR3 runs to 16 residues. Trimming left V 5 bases short and J 0 bases short, with 14 bases between. In germline, CDR1 is SGHVT, CDR2 SQSDAQ. In DNA form, the CDR3 reads TGTGCCAGCAGCCACGCCTACGCAAATAGCAATCAGCCCCAGCATTTT. Amino acid sequence: CASSHAYANSNQPQHF.

The sample holds a few counts of this clone. The J gene is TRBJ1-5, the V gene TRBV7-5; the table's D call, TRBD1, has no DNA check behind it. TRBV7-5 is a listed pseudogene. The CDR3 runs to 18 residues. This CDR3 reads CVRSGGTGVGSVYQPQHF. For the CDR3, the DNA is TGTGTCAGAAGCGGGGGGACAGGGGTTGGTAGTGTATATCAGCCCCAGCATTTT.

The gene calls are TRBV12-3 or TRBV12-4 and TRBJ1-2, with D unclear. V gave up 4 bases and J gave up 4 bases, with 7 bases separating them. The CDR3 is 12 amino acids. This chain's CDR3 is CASSSPGYGYTF. CDR3 sequence (DNA): TGTGCCAGCAGTTCCCCGGGCTATGGCTACACCTTC.

This rearrangement joins TRBV7-9 to TRBJ1-1; D not resolved. Germline CDR1 and CDR2: SEHNR and FQNEAQ (reference sequence). V lost 4 bases and J lost 4, with 10 bases in between. The CDR3 has 13 residues. CDR3 in amino acids: CASSSGYGTEAFF. The DNA of the CDR3 is TGTGCCAGCAGCTCGGGATACGGCACTGAAGCTTTCTTT.

V gene TRBV3-1 (or the pseudogene TRBV3-2) combines with J gene TRBJ1-3; TRBD1 is a possible D gene (6 bases). This CDR3 comprises 16 residues. Per germline, CDR1 LGHDT and CDR2 YNNKEL (reference sequence). Trimming pared 4 bases from V and 0 bases from J, leaving 13 bases between. The CDR3 region is CASSPGDRYSGNTIYF. CDR3 in DNA: TGTGCCAGCAGCCCCGGCGACAGGTACTCTGGAAACACCATATATTTT.

The chain joins TRBV5-6 to TRBJ2-7; 10 bases are shared with TRBD1. The CDR3 totals 18 residues. CDR1 and CDR2 (germline): SGHDT, YYEEEE. Trimming removed 2 bases from V and 7 bases from J; junction bases left unmatched: 18. CDR3 amino acids: CASSFRDRGRQSPEEQYF. CDR3 DNA: TGTGCCAGCAGCTTCCGGGACAGGGGTCGCCAGAGCCCCGAGGAGCAGTACTTC.

DNA of the CDR3: TGTGCCAGCAGCTTAGGGGGACCGGGACAGGGGCGATCACCCCTCCACTTT. This gives the protein CASSLGGPGQGRSPLHF. The chain combines TRBV7-3 with TRBJ1-6, with 10 bases that match TRBD1. CDR3 size: 17 residues. The germline gives CDR1 SGHTA, CDR2 FQGTGA. V lost 2 bases and J lost 10; bases outside the gene matches: 11. The full variable domain, completed using reference TRBV7-3 and TRBJ1-6, is GAGVSQTPSNKVTEKGKYVELRCDPISGHTALYWYRQSLGQGPEFLIYFQGTGAADDSGLPNDRFFAVRPEGSVSTLKIQRTERGDSAVYLCASSLGGPGQGRSPLHFGNGTRLTVT.

The rearrangement uses TRBV9 and TRBJ1-2; D is unclear. Trimming took 4 bases from V and 5 from J, leaving 21 bases between them. This CDR3 region has 16 residues. Germline lookup yields CDR1 SGDLS and CDR2 YYNGEE. Here the CDR3 reads CASSPLWSGMGYGYTF. CDR3 nucleotide sequence: TGTGCCAGCAGCCCCCTATGGTCGGGGATGGGGTATGGCTACACCTTC.

The chain combines TRBV7-8 with TRBJ1-5; TRBD1 aligns across 7 bases. This CDR3 has 14 residues. Trimming took 2 bases from V and 6 from J; bases not matched to a gene: 4. CDR1 and CDR2 from the germline V gene are SGHVS and FQNEAQ. CDR3 region: CASSLRSGGQPQHF. CDR3 DNA sequence: TGTGCCAGCAGCTTACGGTCAGGGGGTCAGCCCCAGCATTTT.

The sample holds a few counts of this clone. The chain employs TRBV6-5 and TRBJ2-7; D may be TRBD2 (5 bases). From germline, CDR1 is MNHEY and CDR2 SVGAGI. The CDR3 sequence is 11 residues long. Trimming took off 8 bases at V and 3 bases at J, with 8 bases between the two ends. The DNA of the CDR3 is TGTGCCAGCCGCGACTACTACGAGCAGTACTTC. Translated: CASRDYYEQYF.

The gene calls are TRBV6-1 and TRBJ2-7; D uncertain. The V gene lost 3 bases and the J gene lost 3 bases, with 9 bases spanning the gap. CDR3 size: 13 residues. Germline V gene lookup returns CDR1 MNHNS and CDR2 SASEGT. CDR3 sequence (DNA): TGTGCCAGCAGTGAGGCCCATGACTACGAGCAGTACTTC. This encodes CASSEAHDYEQYF.